This TCR beta chain was recorded in a study of shared clonotypes between healthy human individuals. Study-level points and caveats: Generation of non-shared clonotypes was less probable than generation of clonotypes shared by all four donors.

This clone has a single count. Its cognate antigen is unknown. Assay: immunoSEQ multiplex PCR; the TCRdb copy retains only in-frame clones and omits some. The table shows approximately 100,000 clones, with around 65% occurring only once. The V gene lost 6 bases and the J gene lost 8 bases, with 11 bases spanning the gap. The length of the CDR3 is 12 residues. The V gene's germline CDR1 is MNHNY and CDR2 SVGAGI (reference sequence). The chain couples TRBV6-6 to TRBJ1-5, with D perhaps TRBD1 (5 bases). Sequenced input: memory CD8+ T cells sorted from blood. Subset specified: CD45RO+ cells pooled with CCR7-negative TemRA cells. This TCR was sampled from a woman aged 25 to 39 in good health. DNA of the CDR3: TGTGCCAGCAGAGGGGTCGCGAAGCCCCAGCATTTT. Translated, it gives CASRGVAKPQHF.